A selection of T cell receptor beta chains follows, all from one sample in a study of cytomegalovirus exposure and HLA in healthy donors. TCRdb's table, derived via immunoSEQ multiplex PCR, lists solely in-frame clones and lacks some. There are roughly 100,000 clones in the sample; more than 65% occur only once, and more than 8% lies in the top ten. Sequenced material: PBMCs. These TCRs come from a man between 40 and 49 years old in good health and CMV-seropositive. Both conserved end residues are part of each CDR3.

V gene: TRBV6-5
J gene: TRBJ2-5
CDR3 protein: CASSYAGGLQETQYF

V gene: TRBV14
J gene: TRBJ2-5
CDR3 protein: CASSQGDLSGGAETQYF

V gene: TRBV7-2
J gene: TRBJ1-2
CDR3 protein: CASSPGQGRCTF

V gene: TRBV5-4
J gene: TRBJ2-7
CDR3 protein: CASSQGQSSYEQYF

V gene: TRBV5-4
J gene: TRBJ2-1
CDR3 protein: CASSWGLQRSYNEQFF

V gene: TRBV11-2
J gene: TRBJ2-3
CDR3 protein: CASSLDRATDTQYF

V gene: TRBV6-6
J gene: TRBJ2-5
CDR3 protein: CASSYPGQETQYF

V gene: TRBV15
J gene: TRBJ2-3
CDR3 protein: CATSSRGVSDTQYF

V gene: TRBV12-1
J gene: TRBJ2-7
CDR3 protein: CASSLALGEREAYEQYF

V gene: TRBV6-4
J gene: TRBJ1-3
CDR3 protein: CASSDSWVGGAATIGNTIYF

V gene: TRBV29-1
J gene: TRBJ2-1
CDR3 protein: CSVGSGWDEQFF

V gene: TRBV7-9
J gene: TRBJ2-1
CDR3 protein: CASSLGGPGTRDEQFF

V gene: TRBV13
J gene: TRBJ1-5
CDR3 protein: CAIASGDGNQPQHF

V gene: TRBV21-1
J gene: TRBJ2-4
CDR3 protein: CASSKEADF

V gene: TRBV6-1
J gene: TRBJ1-2
CDR3 protein: CASTLRQNNYGYTF

V gene: TRBV9
J gene: TRBJ1-3
CDR3 protein: CASSAGTGAVSGNTIYF

V gene: TRBV6-1
J gene: TRBJ1-3
CDR3 protein: CATGQGLISGNTIYF

V gene: TRBV4-1
J gene: TRBJ1-1
CDR3 protein: CASSLPGIAEAFF

V gene: TRBV7-2
J gene: TRBJ2-5
CDR3 protein: CASSLGLQGRETQYF

V gene: TRBV4-3
J gene: TRBJ2-3
CDR3 protein: CASSQEGTGTQYF

V gene: TRBV7-9
J gene: TRBJ1-3
CDR3 protein: CASSLAGENTIYF

V gene: TRBV7-2
J gene: TRBJ1-6
CDR3 protein: CASSLMGQGSSPLHF

V gene: TRBV6-1
J gene: TRBJ2-4
CDR3 protein: CASRGLLEAKNSQYF

V gene: TRBV9
J gene: TRBJ1-3
CDR3 protein: CASSVADRDSSGNTIYF

V gene: TRBV30
J gene: TRBJ1-3
CDR3 protein: CAWSVLKWRVSGNTIYF

V gene: TRBV29-1
J gene: TRBJ1-2
CDR3 protein: CSVVGLRDYGYTF

V gene: TRBV20-1
J gene: TRBJ2-7
CDR3 protein: CSARQGYEQYF

V gene: TRBV10-3
J gene: TRBJ2-5
CDR3 protein: CAISESSSGDQETQYF

V gene: TRBV4-3
J gene: TRBJ2-1
CDR3 protein: CASSQDRGGDINEQFF

V gene: TRBV19
J gene: TRBJ1-1
CDR3 protein: CASSMSTWNTEAFF

V gene: TRBV28
J gene: TRBJ1-2
CDR3 protein: CASSYLRSYGYTF

V gene: TRBV10-3
J gene: TRBJ2-5
CDR3 protein: CAIMGQGETQYF

V gene: TRBV9
J gene: TRBJ1-1
CDR3 protein: CASRPSRGAEAFF

V gene: TRBV5-3
J gene: TRBJ2-2
CDR3 protein: CARRGQGCYTGELFF

V gene: TRBV19
J gene: TRBJ2-5
CDR3 protein: CASASSGRPGETQYF

V gene: TRBV10-2
J gene: TRBJ2-7
CDR3 protein: CASRPSVYEQYF

V gene: TRBV7-2
J gene: TRBJ1-1
CDR3 protein: CASSGHRAVSTEAFF

V gene: TRBV10-3
J gene: TRBJ2-3
CDR3 protein: CAISESVGSGDTQYF

V gene: TRBV7-3
J gene: TRBJ2-1
CDR3 protein: CASGTSGYNEQFF

V gene: TRBV6-6
J gene: TRBJ1-1
CDR3 protein: CASSPGMGGTEAFF

V gene: TRBV4-3
J gene: TRBJ2-1
CDR3 protein: CASTQRWGGYNEQFF

V gene: TRBV11-1
J gene: TRBJ1-1
CDR3 protein: CASSLEGARGTEAFF

V gene: TRBV4-2
J gene: TRBJ2-4
CDR3 protein: CASSQVLAGPLAKNIQYF

V gene: TRBV7-2
J gene: TRBJ2-3
CDR3 protein: CASSLGPGDGTDTQYF

V gene: TRBV4-3
J gene: TRBJ2-6
CDR3 protein: CASSQDGGAGANVLTF